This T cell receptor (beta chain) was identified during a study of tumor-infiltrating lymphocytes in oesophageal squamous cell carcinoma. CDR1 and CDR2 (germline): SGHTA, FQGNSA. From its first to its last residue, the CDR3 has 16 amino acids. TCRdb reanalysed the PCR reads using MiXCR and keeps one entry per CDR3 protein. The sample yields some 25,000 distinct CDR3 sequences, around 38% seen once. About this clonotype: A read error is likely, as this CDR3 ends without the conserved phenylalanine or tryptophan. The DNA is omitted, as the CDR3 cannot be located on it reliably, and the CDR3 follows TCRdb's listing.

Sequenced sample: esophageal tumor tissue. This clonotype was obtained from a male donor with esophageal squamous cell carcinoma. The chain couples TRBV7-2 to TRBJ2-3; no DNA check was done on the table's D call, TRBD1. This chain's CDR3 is CASSSTVSSYEQYFGA.